This T cell receptor beta chain was identified during a study of early T cells in non-severe SARS-CoV-2 infection listed by TCRdb under 2021. Broadly, across the study: Because TCR sequencing was done on bulk RNA from unsorted whole blood, the alpha and beta chains could not be paired.

The research as a whole found: VDJdb matching was skewed toward anti-spike CD8 responses, so virus-specific expansions were likely underestimated and private and CD4 specificities were missed.

Points on this clonotype: The specificity of this receptor is unknown. Per-base quality was not reported, and no clone a single base away is much larger than it.

Library generation was performed with 5' RACE. The listed sequencing device is NextSeq 500. The TCR library protocol attached unique molecular identifiers to individual cDNA molecules to correct for sequencing error and PCR bias. Sequencing covered both TCR alpha and beta chains, and within each sample the abundances of alpha and beta sequences were tightly co-correlated. On the authors' methods: Decombinator V4 was used to annotate TCR sequences for V gene, J gene and CDR3. Expanded TCRs were defined as changing significantly between any two time points under a Poisson model with p below 0.0001. TCR abundances were normalised to the total number of TCRs sequenced in each sample and reported as counts per million. VDJdb, accessed 1 November 2021, was searched for CMV, EBV and SARS-CoV-2 annotated TCRs, excluding TCRs annotated for multiple antigens. TCRdb trimmed the raw reads at Q25, called clones with MiXCR and kept productive beta chains. Every CDR3 protein is listed once, alongside the most common genes and DNA of its rows. The V and J calls here are based on TCRdb, not the publication. The sample includes about 36,000 distinct CDR3 sequences, with 6% to 8% observed a single time. Around a quarter of the sample is taken by the ten largest.

A case-control design nested within a healthcare worker cohort in London, UK, was used, with weekly nasopharyngeal swab PCR tests and blood sampling performed. Between 23 and 31 March 2020, the week of the UK lockdown, healthcare workers were enrolled and then followed up weekly for as long as 16 weeks. Sequences were derived from whole blood, sampled at baseline. This sequence was found in an adult who was a healthcare worker with PCR-confirmed SARS-CoV-2 infection or an uninfected control (not recorded which).

The encoded CDR3 is CSAERTSGRQDTQYF. In nucleotides, the sequence is TGCAGTGCGGAGAGGACTAGCGGGAGGCAGGATACGCAGTATTTT. The rearrangement combines TRBV20-1 with TRBJ2-3; 14 bases in between match TRBD2. The CDR3 holds 15 amino acids from the cysteine to the phenylalanine. Just the 45-base CDR3 DNA is kept, in frame starting at base 1. Here V drops 6 bases and J drops 6 bases, and the junction holds 8 bases not matched to any gene. The germline V gene (reference sequence) supplies CDR1 DFQATT and CDR2 SNEGSKA.